This TCR beta chain was sequenced for a study of technical replicates of blood from several donors. TCRdb's copy holds only in-frame clones and misses some; the assay was immunoSEQ multiplex PCR. The profile covers nearly 80,000 clones, with about nine tenths appearing a single time and 0.3% to 0.45% taken by the ten largest. Trimming pared 0 bases from V and 4 bases from J, leaving 11 bases between. Germline V lookup: CDR1 SGHTA, CDR2 FQGTGA. The CDR3 spans 15 residues. The TCR was taken from a human donor in good health. The rearrangement links TRBV7-3 to TRBJ2-3, with a weak D call TRBD2 (5 bases). Sequenced input: T cells isolated from PBMCs. The CDR3 sequence: CASSLTGAVADTQYF. Written as DNA, the CDR3 is TGTGCCAGCAGCTTAACGGGAGCTGTAGCAGATACGCAGTATTTT. The full variable domain, rest sourced from reference TRBV7-3 and TRBJ2-3, is GAGVSQTPSNKVTEKGKYVELRCDPISGHTALYWYRQSLGQGPEFLIYFQGTGAADDSGLPNDRFFAVRPEGSVSTLKIQRTERGDSAVYLCASSLTGAVADTQYFGPGTRLTVL.